A selection of T cell receptor beta chains follows, all from one sample in a study of CD8 T cells in ankylosing spondylitis. TCRdb reprocessed the 5' RACE reads with MiXCR, giving one entry per CDR3 protein. Found here are some 700,000 distinct CDR3 sequences, 19% of them singletons; the top ten hold over 15%. The sequencing sample was made of blood, either unsorted or a sorted T cell fraction (not recorded which). The receptors come from a male donor with ankylosing spondylitis. The CDR3 runs from the conserved cysteine through the conserved F or W. The D gene is left open where the match is weak. Clone size is given for some rows only: seen once, a few or many times, or a class if the clone is expanded.

D gene	clone size	J gene	V gene	CDR3 protein	CDR3 DNA
TRBD1	-	TRBJ1-2	TRBV4-1	CASSQAGTVNYGYTF	TGCGCCAGCAGCCAAGCCGGGACAGTGAACTATGGCTACACCTTC
-	many	TRBJ1-2	TRBV20-1	CSAQPDDSSNYGYTF	TGCAGTGCCCAACCAGACGACAGTTCGAACTATGGCTACACCTTC
-	many	TRBJ1-1	TRBV20-1	CSARVGGNTEAFF	TGCAGTGCTAGAGTCGGGGGGAACACTGAAGCTTTCTTT
TRBD1	few	TRBJ1-5	TRBV11-2	CASSLGQGSFNQPQHF	TGTGCCAGCAGCTTGGGACAGGGTAGTTTCAATCAGCCCCAGCATTTT
TRBD2	-	TRBJ2-1	TRBV24-1	CATSDLSGGSSYNEQFF	TGTGCCACCAGTGATTTGTCGGGAGGTAGCTCCTACAATGAGCAGTTCTTC
-	-	TRBJ2-3	TRBV27	CASSIHYQSTDTQYF	TGTGCCAGCAGTATCCACTACCAAAGCACAGATACGCAGTATTTT
TRBD2	-	TRBJ2-5	TRBV5-1	CASSAGLAVPETQYF	TGCGCCAGCAGCGCCGGACTAGCGGTTCCGGAGACCCAGTACTTC
TRBD1	few	TRBJ1-4	TRBV12-3/TRBV12-4	CASAGQRNEKLFF	TGTGCCAGCGCGGGACAGAGAAATGAAAAACTGTTTTTT
-	once	TRBJ1-1	TRBV30	CAWSNDQGSEAFF	TGTGCCTGGAGTAATGACCAGGGGAGTGAAGCTTTCTTT
-	few	TRBJ2-3	TRBV20-1	CSAEYDGTDTQYF	TGCAGTGCTGAGTATGACGGCACAGATACGCAGTATTTT
TRBD1	-	TRBJ1-2	TRBV29-1	CSVQGQDDYGYTF	TGCAGCGTTCAAGGACAGGATGACTATGGCTACACCTTC
-	few	TRBJ2-3	TRBV7-3	CASSRGREISTDTQYF	TGTGCCAGCAGCCGGGGACGGGAGATAAGCACAGATACGCAGTATTTT
TRBD2	many	TRBJ2-1	TRBV24-1	CATSDLRGTRDSSYNEQFF	TGTGCCACCAGTGATTTGCGAGGGACTAGGGACTCGTCCTACAATGAGCAGTTCTTC
TRBD1	few	TRBJ1-1	TRBV20-1	CSARDRGGTEAFF	TGCAGTGCTAGGGACAGGGGAGGCACTGAAGCTTTCTTT
-	-	TRBJ2-3	TRBV5-1	CASSSPLEGRGDTQYF	TGCGCCAGCAGCTCGCCCCTTGAGGGTCGTGGAGATACGCAGTATTTT
-	-	TRBJ1-2	TRBV11-2	CASSLDRGPNYGYTF	TGTGCCAGCAGCTTAGATCGTGGTCCGAACTATGGCTACACCTTC
-	-	TRBJ1-1	TRBV5-1	CASSFPGMNTEAFF	TGCGCCAGCAGCTTCCCGGGAATGAACACTGAAGCTTTCTTT
-	-	TRBJ1-1	TRBV6-1	CASKAGDTRTEAFF	TGTGCCAGCAAGGCAGGGGACACAAGGACCGAAGCTTTCTTT
TRBD1	-	TRBJ2-7	TRBV12-3/TRBV12-4	CASSNARDRESYEQYF	TGTGCCAGCAGTAACGCAAGGGACAGGGAGTCCTACGAGCAGTACTTC
-	many	TRBJ2-7	TRBV5-1	CASSTGSGSYEQYF	TGCGCCAGCAGCACCGGCAGCGGTTCCTACGAGCAGTACTTC
-	-	TRBJ1-1	TRBV28	CASSFVAGVPEAFF	TGTGCCAGCTCCTTCGTGGCAGGGGTCCCTGAAGCTTTCTTT
-	many	TRBJ2-7	TRBV29-1	CSVERDYEQYF	TGCAGCGTTGAACGGGACTACGAGCAGTACTTC
TRBD2	-	TRBJ2-5	TRBV27	CASRNVLAGGGRGTQYF	TGTGCCAGCAGAAACGTACTAGCGGGAGGGGGTAGAGGGACCCAGTACTTC
-	-	TRBJ2-7	TRBV28	CASSSPRGTPPYEQYF	TGTGCCAGCAGTTCCCCGCGCGGGACACCTCCCTACGAGCAGTACTTC
TRBD1	-	TRBJ2-3	TRBV15	CATSTSPGQGGIDTQYF	TGTGCCACCAGCACCTCCCCGGGACAGGGGGGTATTGATACGCAGTATTTT
-	few	TRBJ1-6	TRBV7-8	CASSLAREPLNSPLHF	TGTGCCAGCAGCTTAGCTAGGGAGCCACTCAATTCACCCCTCCACTTT
TRBD1	-	TRBJ1-5	TRBV7-8	CASSAETGVGQPQHF	TGTGCCAGCAGCGCAGAGACAGGGGTTGGTCAGCCCCAGCATTTT
TRBD1	-	TRBJ1-4	TRBV6-1	CASSQTGEEKLFF	TGTGCCAGCAGTCAGACAGGGGAAGAAAAACTGTTTTTT
-	-	TRBJ2-2	TRBV29-1	CSVEDQLSGATRTGELFF	TGCAGCGTTGAAGATCAACTTTCAGGGGCCACACGAACCGGGGAGCTGTTTTTT
TRBD1	-	TRBJ1-1	TRBV11-1	CASSFPGTEHTEAFF	TGTGCCAGCAGCTTTCCCGGGACAGAGCACACTGAAGCTTTCTTT
-	few	TRBJ2-5	TRBV15	CATSKRQDEETQYF	TGTGCCACCAGCAAACGACAGGATGAAGAGACCCAGTACTTC
-	-	TRBJ2-1	TRBV20-1	CSARDAGSYNEQFF	TGCAGTGCTAGAGACGCGGGCTCCTACAATGAGCAGTTCTTC
TRBD1	few	TRBJ2-7	TRBV6-1	CASSNRQGRPYEQYF	TGTGCCAGCAGTAATAGACAGGGGCGTCCCTACGAGCAGTACTTC
TRBD2	-	TRBJ2-5	TRBV5-1	CASSLVAGTSGTTSQETQYF	TGCGCCAGCAGCTTGGTAGCTGGGACTAGCGGGACGACCTCCCAAGAGACCCAGTACTTC
-	few	TRBJ1-1	TRBV20-1	CSARRSHMNTEAFF	TGCAGTGCTAGAAGATCTCATATGAACACTGAAGCTTTCTTT
TRBD1	-	TRBJ2-5	TRBV2	CASSEGDRSYQETQYF	TGTGCCAGCAGTGAGGGGGACAGGAGTTACCAAGAGACCCAGTACTTC
-	-	TRBJ2-5	TRBV20-1	CSAPRSGLQETQYF	TGCAGTGCCCCCCGGTCGGGATTGCAAGAGACCCAGTACTTC
-	-	TRBJ2-3	TRBV12-3/TRBV12-4	CASSFAGAADTQYF	TGTGCCAGCAGTTTTGCGGGGGCGGCAGATACGCAGTATTTT
-	-	TRBJ1-4	TRBV6-5	CASSYGGGAGEKLFF	TGTGCCAGCAGTTACGGGGGGGGCGCGGGAGAAAAACTGTTTTTT
TRBD2	-	TRBJ2-7	TRBV4-3	CASSQASGSTYEQYF	TGCGCCAGCAGCCAAGCTAGCGGGAGTACCTACGAGCAGTACTTC
TRBD2	few	TRBJ2-1	TRBV28	CASRISGSSSYNEQFF	TGTGCCAGCAGGATTAGCGGGAGTAGTTCCTACAATGAGCAGTTCTTC
TRBD1	-	TRBJ2-3	TRBV7-3	CASSLRGQGDSTDTQYF	TGTGCCAGCAGCTTAAGAGGACAGGGGGACAGCACAGATACGCAGTATTTT
TRBD1	few	TRBJ2-3	TRBV7-2	CASSPPPGQVRDTQYF	TGTGCCAGCAGCCCACCCCCGGGACAGGTGCGGGATACGCAGTATTTT
-	-	TRBJ1-2	TRBV4-3	CASSQGSIPGGYTF	TGCGCCAGCAGCCAAGGATCTATTCCGGGGGGCTACACCTTC
-	-	TRBJ2-7	TRBV3-1	CASSHLRYEQYF	TGTGCCAGCAGCCATTTAAGGTACGAGCAGTACTTC
-	few	TRBJ1-2	TRBV27	CASSLNTGYGYTF	TGTGCCAGCAGTTTAAACACGGGATATGGCTACACCTTC
TRBD1	-	TRBJ2-5	TRBV20-1	CSANAGTGGTGAQETQYF	TGCAGTGCTAACGCCGGGACAGGGGGAACAGGGGCCCAAGAGACCCAGTACTTC
-	few	TRBJ2-7	TRBV7-8	CASSRYGTLSDEQYF	TGTGCCAGCAGCCGATACGGGACACTCTCGGACGAGCAGTACTTC
TRBD1	-	TRBJ1-1	TRBV6-5	CASSYSGGQGNTEAFF	TGTGCCAGCAGTTACTCCGGGGGACAGGGGAACACTGAAGCTTTCTTT
-	-	TRBJ2-7	TRBV5-1	CASRGSFIYEQYF	TGCGCAAGCCGTGGATCTTTCATCTACGAGCAGTACTTC
-	-	TRBJ1-2	TRBV12-3/TRBV12-4	CASSLLGRAAGYTF	TGTGCCAGCAGTTTATTGGGCAGGGCGGCCGGCTACACCTTC
-	few	TRBJ2-7	TRBV12-3/TRBV12-4	CASSPTLGPSYEQYF	TGTGCCAGCAGTCCGACTCTCGGCCCTTCCTACGAGCAGTACTTC